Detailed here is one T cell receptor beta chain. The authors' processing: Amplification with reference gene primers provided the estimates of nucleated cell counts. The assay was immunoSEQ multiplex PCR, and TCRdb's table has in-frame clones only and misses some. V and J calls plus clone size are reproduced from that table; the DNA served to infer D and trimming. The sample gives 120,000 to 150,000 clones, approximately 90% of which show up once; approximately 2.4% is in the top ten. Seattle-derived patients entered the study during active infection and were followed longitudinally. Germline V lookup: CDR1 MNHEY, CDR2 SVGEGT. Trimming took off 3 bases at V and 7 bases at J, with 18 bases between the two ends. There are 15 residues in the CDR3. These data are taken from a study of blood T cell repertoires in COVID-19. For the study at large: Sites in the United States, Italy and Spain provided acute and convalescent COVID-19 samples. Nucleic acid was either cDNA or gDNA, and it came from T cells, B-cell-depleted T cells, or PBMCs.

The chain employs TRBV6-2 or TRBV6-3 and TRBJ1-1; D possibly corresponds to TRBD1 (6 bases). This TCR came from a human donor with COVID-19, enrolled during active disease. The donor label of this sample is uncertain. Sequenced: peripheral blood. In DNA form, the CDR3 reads TGTGCCAGCAGTTATATGCAGGGGCGGAGTGGTGAAGCTTTCTTT. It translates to CASSYMQGRSGEAFF.